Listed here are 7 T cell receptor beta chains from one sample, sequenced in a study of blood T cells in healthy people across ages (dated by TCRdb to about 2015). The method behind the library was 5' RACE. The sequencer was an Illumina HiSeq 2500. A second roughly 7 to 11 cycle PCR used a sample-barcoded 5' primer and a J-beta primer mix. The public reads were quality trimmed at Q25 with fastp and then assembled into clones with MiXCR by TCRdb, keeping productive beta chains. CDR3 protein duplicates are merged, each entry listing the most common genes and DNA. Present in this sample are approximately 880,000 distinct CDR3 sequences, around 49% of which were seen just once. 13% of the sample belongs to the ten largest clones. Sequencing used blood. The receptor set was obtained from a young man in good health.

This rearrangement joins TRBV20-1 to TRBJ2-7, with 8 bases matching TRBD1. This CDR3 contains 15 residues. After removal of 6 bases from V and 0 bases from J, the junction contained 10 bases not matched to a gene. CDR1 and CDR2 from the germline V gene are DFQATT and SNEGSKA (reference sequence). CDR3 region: CSAKATGASSYEQYF. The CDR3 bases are TGCAGTGCCAAGGCGACAGGGGCGAGCTCCTACGAGCAGTACTTC.

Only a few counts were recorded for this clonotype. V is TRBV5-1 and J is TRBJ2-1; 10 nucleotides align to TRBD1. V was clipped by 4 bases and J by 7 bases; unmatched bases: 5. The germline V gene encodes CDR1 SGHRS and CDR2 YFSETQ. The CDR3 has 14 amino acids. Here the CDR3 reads CASSPGGQGNEQFF. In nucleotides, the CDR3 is TGCGCCAGCAGCCCTGGGGGACAGGGGAATGAGCAGTTCTTC.

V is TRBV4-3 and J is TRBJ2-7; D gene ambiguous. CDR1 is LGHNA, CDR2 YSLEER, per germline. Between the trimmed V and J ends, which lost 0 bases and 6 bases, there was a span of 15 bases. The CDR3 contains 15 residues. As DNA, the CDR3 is TGCGCCAGCAGCCAAGATCACCAGGTAATGGCCGAGCAGTACTTC. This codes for CASSQDHQVMAEQYF.

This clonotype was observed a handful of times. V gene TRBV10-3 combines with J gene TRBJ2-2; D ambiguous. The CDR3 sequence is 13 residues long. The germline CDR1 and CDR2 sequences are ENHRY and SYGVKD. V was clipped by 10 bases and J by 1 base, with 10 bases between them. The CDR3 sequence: CANGKGNTGELFF. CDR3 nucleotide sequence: TGTGCCAACGGAAAGGGGAACACCGGGGAGCTGTTTTTT.

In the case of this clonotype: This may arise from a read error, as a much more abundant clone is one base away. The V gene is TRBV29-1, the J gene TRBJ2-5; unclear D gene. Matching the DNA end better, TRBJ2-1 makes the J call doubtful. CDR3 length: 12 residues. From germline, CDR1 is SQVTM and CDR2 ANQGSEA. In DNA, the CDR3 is TGCAGCGTTGACGGCAGCCAAGAGACCCAGTTCTTC. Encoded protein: CSVDGSQETQFF.

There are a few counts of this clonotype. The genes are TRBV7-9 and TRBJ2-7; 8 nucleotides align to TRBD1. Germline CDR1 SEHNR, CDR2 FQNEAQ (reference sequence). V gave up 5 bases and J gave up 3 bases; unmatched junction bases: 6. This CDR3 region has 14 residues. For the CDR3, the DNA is TGTGCCAGCAGCCCGGAGACAGGGGACTACGAGCAGTACTTC. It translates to CASSPETGDYEQYF.

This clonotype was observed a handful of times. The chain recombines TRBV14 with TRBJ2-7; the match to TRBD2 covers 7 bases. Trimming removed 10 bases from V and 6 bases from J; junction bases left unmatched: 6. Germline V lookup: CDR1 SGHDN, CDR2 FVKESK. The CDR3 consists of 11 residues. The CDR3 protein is CATQAGTEQYF. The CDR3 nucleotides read TGTGCCACCCAAGCGGGGACCGAGCAGTACTTC.